A single sample gave rise to the 22 T cell receptor beta chains below, sequenced in a study of blood T cell repertoires in COVID-19. Generated by immunoSEQ multiplex PCR, the TCRdb table keeps only in-frame clones and is missing some. This table has approximately 200,000 clones, just under 85% appearing once. What was sequenced was PBMCs or T cells enriched from blood (not recorded which). These receptors came from a woman aged 40 to 50 with acute COVID-19.

The gene calls are TRBV7-9 and TRBJ1-1; 11 nucleotides align to TRBD1. Per germline, CDR1 SEHNR and CDR2 FQNEAQ (reference sequence). This CDR3 is 15 amino acids long. V lost 4 bases, J lost 5 bases, and 6 bases stayed unmatched. CDR3 DNA: TGTGCCAGCAGCTCTCCGGGACAGGGGGGGACTGAAGCTTTCTTT. It specifies CASSSPGQGGTEAFF. The full variable domain, completed using reference TRBV7-9 and TRBJ1-1, is DTGVSQNPRHKITKRGQNVTFRCDPISEHNRLYWYRQTLGQGPEFLTYFQNEAQLEKSRLLSDRFSAERPKGSFSTLEIQRTEQGDSAMYLCASSSPGQGGTEAFFGQGTRLTVV.

The sample holds one count of this clone. V gene TRBV4-2 combines with J gene TRBJ2-7, with TRBD2 as a possible D gene (6 bases). The CDR3 runs 16 residues. Germline-derived CDR1 and CDR2 are LGHNA and YNFKEQ. Trimming stripped 1 base from V and 2 bases from J, with 15 bases between. For the CDR3, the DNA is TGTGCCAGCAGCCAAGGTGCTAGCGCGAACACCTACGAGCAGTACTTC. Translated: CASSQGASANTYEQYF.

CDR3 DNA sequence: TGTGCCAGCACGGTTAGCAATCAGCCCCAGCATTTT. Protein product: CASTVSNQPQHF. The chain couples TRBV28 to TRBJ1-5; no reliable D call. The ends were cut back, 7 bases at V and 0 bases at J, with 4 bases in the middle. The CDR3 totals 12 residues. Germline loops: CDR1 MDHEN, CDR2 SYDVKM.

J is TRBJ2-2 and V is TRBV5-6; 12 positions agree with TRBD2. Per the germline V gene, CDR1 is SGHDT and CDR2 is YYEEEE. The CDR3 runs 13 residues. V lost 7 bases, J lost 7 bases, and 2 bases stayed unmatched. The CDR3 region has the DNA TGTGCCAGCGGGACTAGCGGGTTCGGGGAGCTGTTTTTT. Its translation: CASGTSGFGELFF.

This clone was seen a single time. The chain links TRBV7-9 to TRBJ1-6; 9 bases match TRBD1. The CDR3 spans 15 residues. J was trimmed by 7 bases and V by 5 bases; bases with no gene match: 6. CDR1 and CDR2 (germline): SEHNR, FQNEAQ (reference sequence). Here the CDR3 reads CASSPPGQGNSPLHF. The DNA for the CDR3 is TGTGCCAGCAGCCCCCCGGGACAGGGAAATTCACCCCTCCACTTT.

The chain carries TRBV5-4 and TRBJ2-5; TRBD2 agrees at 7 bases. Germline trimming cut 0 bases from V and 6 bases from J; bases unmatched to any gene: 8. Germline V gives CDR1 SGHNT, CDR2 YYREEE (reference sequence). This CDR3 comprises 15 residues. Written as DNA, the CDR3 is TGTGCCAGCAGCTTGGAGGGAGGGGTCGGCCAGACCCAGTACTTC. Its protein product is CASSLEGGVGQTQYF. The entire variable domain, with the rest obtained from reference TRBV5-4 and TRBJ2-5, is as follows: ETGVTQSPTHLIKTRGQQVTLRCSSQSGHNTVSWYQQALGQGPQFIFQYYREEENGRGNFPPRFSGLQFPNYSSELNVNALELDDSALYLCASSLEGGVGQTQYFGPGTRLLVL.

J is TRBJ2-2 and V is TRBV19; D is perhaps TRBD1 (6 bases). Trimming removed 5 bases at V and 7 bases at J, with 20 bases between. Germline CDR1 is LNHDA and CDR2 is SQIVND (reference sequence). This CDR3 region has 16 residues. CDR3: CASSLGAYGPDGELFF. CDR3 bases: TGTGCCAGTAGTCTGGGGGCCTACGGACCCGACGGGGAGCTGTTTTTT.

The chain is built from TRBV29-1 and TRBJ1-2; D not resolved. V dropped 5 bases and J dropped 7 bases, with 11 bases sitting between them. CDR3 length: 11 amino acids. The germline gives CDR1 SQVTM, CDR2 ANQGSEA. CDR3 sequence: CSVQWSGGYTF. Here the CDR3 DNA reads TGCAGCGTTCAATGGAGTGGTGGCTACACCTTC.

The V gene is TRBV7-2, the J gene TRBJ1-1, with D maybe TRBD1 (5 bases). This CDR3 has 18 residues. CDR1 and CDR2 from the germline V gene are SGHTA and FQGNSA. Trimming removed 6 bases from V and 0 bases from J, with 23 bases in between. Written as DNA, the CDR3 is TGTGCCAGCAGGAACACAATGAGCTTAGTCAGGGTGAACACTGAAGCTTTCTTT. Translation gives CASRNTMSLVRVNTEAFF.

The chain recombines TRBV19 with TRBJ2-2; 12 bases align to TRBD2. CDR3 size: 16 residues. Per germline, CDR1 LNHDA and CDR2 SQIVND (reference sequence). The trim removed 7 bases at V and 5 bases at J, leaving 8 bases unmatched. Here the CDR3 reads CASTLGLAGGTGELFF. CDR3 in DNA: TGTGCCAGTACCCTGGGACTAGCGGGTGGTACCGGGGAGCTGTTTTTT.

This clone was counted only a few times. The gene calls are TRBV13 and TRBJ1-3; D is unresolved. Germline V CDR1 and CDR2: PRHDT, FYEKMQ (reference sequence). The V gene lost 2 bases and the J gene lost 4 bases, with 6 bases spanning the gap. The CDR3 loop spans 13 amino acids. The CDR3 nucleotides are TGTGCCAGCAGCTTATTGGCCGGAAACACCATATATTTT. It is translated as CASSLLAGNTIYF.

This clone was counted between two and nine times. The sample carries other DNA sequences with the same CDR3. The genes are TRBV7-9 and TRBJ2-3; TRBD1 aligns across 8 bases. From germline, CDR1 is SEHNR and CDR2 FQNEAQ (reference sequence). J was trimmed by 1 base and V by 4 bases; bases with no gene match: 4. There are 15 residues in the CDR3. CDR3: CASSSRGRGTDTQYF. The CDR3 bases are TGTGCCAGCAGCTCCAGGGGGCGCGGCACAGATACGCAGTATTTT.

This chain joins TRBV6-1 and TRBJ2-3, with a possible D match to TRBD2 (6 bases). The CDR3 is 15 residues long. Germline CDR1 is MNHNS and CDR2 is SASEGT. V was trimmed by 2 bases and J by 4 bases, leaving 13 bases between them. The CDR3, as DNA: TGTGCCAGCAGTGAACGGGGGAGTGGTGCAGATACGCAGTATTTT. This translates into CASSERGSGADTQYF.

This rearrangement joins TRBV7-9 to TRBJ2-1; 10 bases fit TRBD1. Germline loops: CDR1 SEHNR, CDR2 FQNEAQ (reference sequence). With V trimmed by 1 base and J by 5 bases, 8 bases remained unmatched. The CDR3 length is 17 residues. CDR3 amino acids: CASSLVARQGANNEQFF. The CDR3 coding sequence is TGTGCCAGCAGCTTAGTCGCAAGACAGGGGGCCAACAATGAGCAGTTCTTC.

The rearrangement links TRBV28 to TRBJ2-7; 8 bases fit TRBD1. The junction had 9 bases not matched to a gene; V was cut back by 3 bases and J by 5 bases. The germline gives CDR1 MDHEN, CDR2 SYDVKM. The CDR3 loop spans 15 amino acids. The CDR3 sequence is CASSLRQGAYDEQYF. In DNA, the CDR3 is TGTGCCAGCAGTTTGAGGCAGGGGGCGTATGACGAGCAGTACTTC.

The chain links TRBV12-3 or TRBV12-4 to TRBJ1-2, with 8 nucleotides matching TRBD1. This CDR3 is 13 amino acids long. Trimming at V came to 5 bases and at J to 6 bases, leaving 5 bases not matched to a gene. CDR3 in amino acids: CASSRQGRDGYTF. In DNA, the CDR3 is TGTGCCAGCAGTCGACAGGGGAGAGATGGCTACACCTTC.

This clone was counted between two and nine times. The chain employs TRBV2 and TRBJ1-6; TRBD1 matches at 9 bases. J was trimmed by 9 bases and V by 5 bases; bases with no gene match: 5. Looked up from germline, CDR1 is SNHLY and CDR2 is FYNNEI. The length of the CDR3 is 14 residues. CDR3 sequence: CASSTGTGFSPLHF. The DNA of the CDR3 is TGTGCCAGCAGTACCGGGACAGGGTTTTCACCCCTCCACTTT.

Here the CDR3 reads CASSVVAGSASTDTQYF. CDR3 nucleotides: TGTGCCAGCAGCGTAGTAGCGGGAAGCGCTAGCACAGATACGCAGTATTTT. V usage is TRBV9 and J usage is TRBJ2-3; 8 positions agree with TRBD2. The CDR3 totals 17 residues. CDR1 and CDR2 (germline): SGDLS, YYNGEE. Trimming removed 0 bases from V and 0 bases from J; junction bases left unmatched: 6.

The gene calls are TRBV7-2 and TRBJ1-3; D perhaps matches TRBD1 (6 bases). V lost 8 bases, J lost 0 bases, and 8 bases lay in between. This CDR3 has 13 amino acids. The germline CDR1 and CDR2 sequences are SGHTA and FQGNSA. The CDR3 reads CASGDNSGNTIYF. CDR3 coding DNA: TGTGCCAGCGGGGACAACTCTGGAAACACCATATATTTT.

The chain is built from TRBV7-2 and TRBJ1-3; TRBD1 might be the D (6 bases). CDR3 length: 15 residues. CDR1 SGHTA and CDR2 FQGNSA come from the germline V gene. V was cut by 3 bases and J by 2 bases, with 11 bases left in between. The CDR3 here is CASSFSGGPGNTIYF. The CDR3 DNA reads as TGTGCCAGCAGCTTCAGCGGGGGGCCTGGAAACACCATATATTTT.

The chain links TRBV10-3 to TRBJ1-6, with D hard to call. The CDR3 runs 14 residues. V was clipped by 10 bases and J by 5 bases, with 15 bases between them. Germline CDR1 and CDR2: ENHRY and SYGVKD. CDR3 nucleotide sequence: TGTGCCACCCGAGGCGGTACAAATAATTCACCCCTCCACTTT. Residues: CATRGGTNNSPLHF.

The rearrangement joins TRBV9 to TRBJ2-2; 10 bases fit TRBD1. V shed 2 bases and J 3 bases; nucleotides not matched to a gene: 4. Per germline, CDR1 SGDLS and CDR2 YYNGEE. The CDR3 contains 16 residues. The CDR3 coding sequence is TGTGCCAGCAGCGTGCGGGGACAGGGGTACACCGGGGAGCTGTTTTTT. As protein: CASSVRGQGYTGELFF. The whole variable domain, filled in from reference TRBV9 and TRBJ2-2, reads DSGVTQTPKHLITATGQRVTLRCSPRSGDLSVYWYQQSLDQGLQFLIQYYNGEERAKGNILERFSAQQFPDLHSELNLSSLELGDSALYFCASSVRGQGYTGELFFGEGSRLTVL.